This T cell receptor beta chain emerged from a study of blood T cell repertoires in COVID-19. Overall study: Collection of acute and convalescent COVID-19 samples took place in the United States, Italy and Spain. PBMCs, B-cell-depleted T cells, or T cells were the source of the cDNA or gDNA that made up the material.

The Seattle patients joined while their infection was active and were tracked longitudinally afterward. The germline V gene has CDR1 SSHAT and CDR2 FNYEAQ (reference sequence). The CDR3 is made up of 16 amino acids. Study processing details: Amplification with reference gene primers provided the estimates of nucleated cell counts. Profiling relied on immunoSEQ multiplex PCR, and the TCRdb table lists in-frame clones only, not all of them. For V, J and clone size, that table is used; D and trimming come from the DNA. Of 150,000 to 200,000 clones in the sample, 86% were seen once. In its sample, this clone was seen a few times. Its ends do not fully match the called genes, so a read error is possible.

The sequence came from a woman aged 55-69 years with COVID-19, enrolled during active disease. Material: peripheral blood. The gene calls are TRBV7-7 and TRBJ2-2; D is ambiguous. Here the CDR3 reads CASSLGFEVDTGELFF. As DNA, the CDR3 is TGTGCTAGCAGCTTAGGATTCGAGGTGGACACCGGGGAGCTGTTTTTT.